The clone carrying this T cell receptor (beta chain) showed up many times. Its cognate antigen is unknown. The CDR3 length is 14 residues. With 4 bases removed from V and 4 bases from J, the gap between germline ends came to 12 bases. The V gene's germline CDR1 is SGHRS and CDR2 YFSETQ. The source of the sample is a study of regulatory T cells in long-lasting Graves disease. The study's findings and limits: Persistent Graves' patients had lower TCR diversity than newly diagnosed ones. Sharing of public clonotypes was greater in persistent patients (2,741) than in new patients (roughly 880).

Time point defined: newly diagnosed GD, antithyroid drugs for less than 3 months. Making the TCR library involved RNA that had been extracted from PBMCs. Relying on iRepertoire HTBI primers and Arm-PCR of CDR3 regions, the team built TCR beta libraries. TCRdb ran MiXCR on the multiplex PCR reads and lists one entry per CDR3 protein. The data contain roughly 360,000 distinct CDR3 sequences, roughly 12% of them singletons. The same sample was also studied in work on T cells in Graves' hyperthyroidism and ophthalmopathy. That paper adds: Patients having uncontrolled infection, another autoimmune disease, pregnancy or lactation were not included. Initially, a first-round RT-PCR of the TCR CDR3 employed the HTBI primer set.

The sequencing here drew on peripheral blood mononuclear cells (PBMCs), taken at new diagnosis, from a patient treated with antithyroid drugs. This TCR derives from a woman younger than 30 with Graves disease. This rearrangement joins TRBV5-1 to TRBJ1-5, with no clear D. The CDR3 here is CASSPDGKNQPQHF. Here the CDR3 DNA reads TGCGCCAGCAGCCCGGACGGAAAGAATCAGCCCCAGCATTTT.